This passage covers 8 T cell receptor beta chains from one sample sequenced in a study of blood T cell repertoires in COVID-19. Data came from immunoSEQ multiplex PCR; TCRdb stores just in-frame clones and leaves some out. The data hold some 41,000 clones, with around 81% observed a single time. Material for sequencing was peripheral blood. Receptors were obtained from a man in his forties with active or convalescent COVID-19.

This rearrangement joins TRBV6-5 to TRBJ2-5, with D perhaps TRBD2 (6 bases). The length of the CDR3 is 13 residues. Per the germline V gene, CDR1 is MNHEY and CDR2 is SVGAGI. The V and J ends lost 8 bases and 5 bases respectively, with 15 bases between them. The CDR3, as DNA: TGTGCCAGCCCTAGACCTGGAGGGGAGACCCAGTACTTC. Its translation is CASPRPGGETQYF.

V usage is TRBV19 and J usage is TRBJ2-7; D perhaps matches TRBD2 (5 bases). V was clipped by 4 bases and J by 4 bases, with 14 bases between them. The CDR3 sequence is 14 residues long. Germline V gives CDR1 LNHDA, CDR2 SQIVND (reference sequence). CDR3 in DNA: TGTGCCAGTAGTAATGACGCCCGGGGATACGAGCAGTACTTC. Translating gives CASSNDARGYEQYF.

This chain connects TRBV3-1 (or the pseudogene TRBV3-2) to TRBJ2-7; TRBD2 aligns across 8 bases. From germline, CDR1 is LGHDT and CDR2 YNNKEL (reference sequence). V shed 5 bases and J 5 bases; nucleotides not matched to a gene: 11. The CDR3 totals 15 residues. In DNA, the CDR3 is TGTGCCAGCAGCACTACTTCCGGGGGGGCCGACGAGCAGTACTTC. Translation gives CASSTTSGGADEQYF.

The chain has TRBV7-9 and TRBJ1-2; 7 positions agree with TRBD1. CDR3 size: 13 residues. With V trimmed by 4 bases and J by 8 bases, 7 bases remained unmatched. Germline assignment: CDR1 SEHNR and CDR2 FQNEAQ (reference sequence). For the CDR3, the DNA is TGTGCCAGCAGCTCATCGGGACAGCAAGGCTACACCTTC. Its translation: CASSSSGQQGYTF.

V and J are TRBV19 and TRBJ1-2; 9 bases fit TRBD1. V lost 1 base to trimming and J lost 8 bases; unmatched junction nucleotides: 8. Germline CDR1 and CDR2: LNHDA and SQIVND (reference sequence). The CDR3 loop spans 15 amino acids. The DNA of the CDR3 is TGTGCCAGTAGTATAGTTGGAGGACAGGGGAGAGGCTACACCTTC. It codes for CASSIVGGQGRGYTF.

The J gene is TRBJ2-7, the V gene TRBV11-2, with D possibly TRBD1 on 5 matching bases. CDR3 length equals 14 residues. The V gene's germline CDR1 is SGHAT and CDR2 FQNNGV. V was clipped by 3 bases and J by 3 bases, with 12 bases between them. This chain's CDR3 is CASSFYQGFYEQYF. CDR3 nucleotides: TGTGCCAGCAGCTTCTATCAGGGATTCTACGAGCAGTACTTC.

CDR3 sequence reads: CASALSSGANVLTF. The CDR3 DNA reads TGTGCCAGCGCCCTAAGCTCTGGGGCCAACGTCCTGACTTTC. J is TRBJ2-6 and V is TRBV2; D unresolved. V shed 8 bases and J shed 0 bases, with 8 bases lying between them. The germline CDR1 and CDR2 sequences are SNHLY and FYNNEI. The CDR3 is 14 residues long.

This chain links TRBV18 with TRBJ2-2; 11 bases fit TRBD1. This CDR3 spans 18 amino acids. Germline CDR1 and CDR2: KGHSH and LQKENI. V lost 1 base to trimming and J lost 3 bases; unmatched junction nucleotides: 7. CDR3 protein: CASSPRTGGARDTGELFF. For the CDR3, the DNA is TGTGCCAGCTCACCACGGACAGGGGGCGCGAGAGACACCGGGGAGCTGTTTTTT. The variable domain in full, with the rest retrieved from reference TRBV18 and TRBJ2-2, is NAGVMQNPRHLVRRRGQEARLRCSPMKGHSHVYWYRQLPEEGLKFMVYLQKENIIDESGMPKERFSAEFPKEGPSILRIQQVVRGDSAAYFCASSPRTGGARDTGELFFGEGSRLTVL.